One sample yielded the 26 T cell receptor beta chains listed below, sequenced in a study of a mutant IDH1 vaccine in newly diagnosed glioma. The antigens for these receptors are not known. Documented time point: week 5, during vaccination. It was 300 ug of mutant IDH1 20-mer peptide that made up each vaccine dose, given with topical imiquimod. TCRdb's copy holds only in-frame clones and misses some; the assay was immunoSEQ multiplex PCR. In the table there are 40,000 to 65,000 clones, around 80% of which are singletons. The sample was PBMCs, taken from a glioma patient whose treatment included an IDH1 peptide vaccine. The receptors shown here come from a woman aged 40 to 50 with glioma.

The rearrangement joins TRBV6-6 to TRBJ2-5; D is possibly TRBD1 (6 bases). The germline V gene has CDR1 MNHNY and CDR2 SVGAGI (reference sequence). The CDR3 consists of 14 residues. V was clipped by 7 bases and J by 5 bases, with 17 bases between them. CDR3 protein: CASTQRGMEETQYF. CDR3 nucleotide sequence: TGTGCCAGCACTCAAAGGGGGATGGAGGAGACCCAGTACTTC.

The chain joins TRBV19 to TRBJ2-1, with 7 bases that match TRBD1. CDR3 size: 14 residues. Germline V CDR1 and CDR2: LNHDA, SQIVND (reference sequence). CDR3 nucleotides: TGTGTCCGCGAAGGATGGGACAGCGGAAATGAGCAGTTCTTC. Its protein product is CVREGWDSGNEQFF.

The chain employs TRBV19 and TRBJ2-1, with a weak D call TRBD2 (6 bases). The germline V and J ends were trimmed by 3 bases and 10 bases, with 13 bases remaining between them. CDR1 LNHDA and CDR2 SQIVND come from the germline V gene (reference sequence). The CDR3 has 13 amino acids. The CDR3 DNA follows: TGTGCCAGTAGTATGGTAATAAGCGGGGAGCAGTTCTTC. Its translation: CASSMVISGEQFF.

The J gene is TRBJ1-1, the V gene TRBV29-1; D unresolved. Per the germline V gene, CDR1 is SQVTM and CDR2 is ANQGSEA. This CDR3 is 13 amino acids long. V lost 6 bases to trimming and J lost 2 bases, with 13 bases between them. In DNA form, the CDR3 reads TGCAGCGTGACTCTTGGAGCTAACACTGAAGCTTTCTTT. It yields the protein CSVTLGANTEAFF.

The rearrangement links TRBV4-1 to TRBJ1-2; 7 bases match TRBD1. Trimming took 0 bases from V and 7 from J; bases not matched to a gene: 11. Germline assignment: CDR1 MGHRA and CDR2 YSYEKL. CDR3 length: 16 residues. CDR3 region: CASSQDRTGVVLGYTF. DNA of the CDR3: TGCGCCAGCAGCCAAGATAGAACAGGGGTAGTCCTTGGCTACACCTTC.

The chain couples TRBV2 to TRBJ2-5; D not certain. V was pared by 4 bases and J by 0 bases, with 6 bases between. CDR3 size: 13 residues. In germline, CDR1 is SNHLY, CDR2 FYNNEI. As DNA, the CDR3 is TGTGCCAGCAGTGGACGCGACCAAGAGACCCAGTACTTC. Protein product: CASSGRDQETQYF. The full variable domain, in which reference TRBV2 and TRBJ2-5 provide the parts outside the CDR3, is EPEVTQTPSHQVTQMGQEVILRCVPISNHLYFYWYRQILGQKVEFLVSFYNNEISEKSEIFDDQFSVERPDGSNFTLKIRSTKLEDSAMYFCASSGRDQETQYFGPGTRLLVL.

The chain uses TRBV27 and TRBJ2-7; D ambiguous. CDR1 is MNHEY, CDR2 SMNVEV, per germline (reference sequence). The CDR3 runs to 13 residues. Trimming cost V 4 bases and J 5 bases, with 12 bases left between them. The DNA of the CDR3 is TGTGCCAGCAGTTGGGCTCTTGAGAACGAGCAGTACTTC. Translation gives CASSWALENEQYF.

The chain has TRBV6-5 and TRBJ1-6; D not certain. V lost 2 bases, J lost 2 bases, and 4 bases lay in between. Germline CDR1 MNHEY, CDR2 SVGAGI. The CDR3 is made up of 14 amino acids. CDR3 in amino acids: CASSYLTYNSPLHF. DNA for the CDR3: TGTGCCAGCAGTTACCTTACCTATAATTCACCCCTCCACTTT.

The V call is TRBV7-9, the J call TRBJ2-3, with TRBD2 identical over 15 bases. CDR3 size: 14 residues. The V gene's germline CDR1 is SEHNR and CDR2 FQNEAQ (reference sequence). V shed 5 bases, J shed 6 bases, and the junction held 0 bases outside the gene matches. The CDR3 DNA sequence: TGTGCCAGCAGCGGGACTAGCGGGGGGGATACGCAGTATTTT. This encodes CASSGTSGGDTQYF.

This clone was detected a few times. The genes are TRBV7-2 and TRBJ1-2; TRBD1 matches at 7 bases. Germline CDR1 reads SGHTA; CDR2 reads FQGNSA. This CDR3 comprises 13 residues. V lost 7 bases and J lost 6; bases outside the gene matches: 8. The CDR3 region has the DNA TGTGCCAGCAAGCCGACAGGGAATAATGGCTACACCTTC. It encodes CASKPTGNNGYTF.

The V and J genes are TRBV5-1 and TRBJ2-2, with D hard to call. The germline gives CDR1 SGHRS, CDR2 YFSETQ. This CDR3 has 15 residues. Deletions cut 0 bases from V and 5 bases from J, with 11 bases between. The CDR3 bases are TGCGCCAGCAGCTTGGCCGCGGTTCGGACCGGGGAGCTGTTTTTT. Amino acids: CASSLAAVRTGELFF.

This clone is categorized as medium-sized. The chain combines TRBV4-2 with TRBJ2-7, with D unresolved. The CDR3 has 13 residues. Trimming cost V 0 bases and J 6 bases, with 9 bases left between them. Germline values: CDR1 LGHNA, CDR2 YNFKEQ. CDR3 coding DNA: TGTGCCAGCAGCCAAGACGCGTACGGCGAGCAGTACTTC. It translates to CASSQDAYGEQYF.

This sequence joins TRBV15 and TRBJ1-2; D not certain. CDR3 size: 14 residues. Trimming took 4 bases from V and 0 from J, leaving 9 bases between them. Germline loops: CDR1 LNHNV, CDR2 YYDKDF (reference sequence). This CDR3 is CATSKDRANYGYTF. For the CDR3, the DNA is TGTGCCACCAGCAAAGATCGAGCTAACTATGGCTACACCTTC.

This rearrangement joins TRBV2 to TRBJ2-2; D remains unclear. This CDR3 contains 12 residues. Germline V lookup: CDR1 SNHLY, CDR2 FYNNEI. The V end was cut by 8 bases, the J end by 5 bases, with 9 bases between. This CDR3 reads CASEPITGELFF. The CDR3, as DNA: TGTGCCAGCGAACCCATAACCGGGGAGCTGTTTTTT.

V is TRBV9 and J is TRBJ1-3; D might be TRBD1 (5 bases). This CDR3 contains 15 residues. CDR1 is SGDLS and CDR2 is YYNGEE in the germline V gene. V was clipped by 4 bases and J by 1 base, with 12 bases between them. CDR3 in DNA: TGTGCCAGCAGCTTTGCCGGGACTTCTGGAAACACCATATATTTT. This translates into CASSFAGTSGNTIYF.

The rearrangement uses TRBV7-3 and TRBJ2-3; no definite D call. The CDR3 spans 12 residues. Trimming removed 5 bases at V and 5 bases at J, with 8 bases between. Germline-derived CDR1 and CDR2 are SGHTA and FQGTGA. For the CDR3, the DNA is TGTGCCAGCAGCGTGGATGTAGATACGCAGTATTTT. Its translation: CASSVDVDTQYF.

The chain has TRBV9 and TRBJ2-7, with D perhaps given as TRBD1 or TRBD2 (5 bases each). CDR1 is SGDLS and CDR2 is YYNGEE in the germline V gene. Trimming cost V 0 bases and J 7 bases, with 11 bases left between them. The CDR3 runs 13 residues. The CDR3 spells CASSVGEGLEQYF. The DNA for the CDR3 is TGTGCCAGCAGCGTAGGAGAGGGGCTAGAGCAGTACTTC.

The rearrangement joins TRBV5-8 to TRBJ1-2; a weak D match, TRBD1 (6 bases). The ends were cut back, 4 bases at V and 6 bases at J, with 16 bases in the middle. The CDR3 loop spans 14 amino acids. Germline assignment: CDR1 SGHTS and CDR2 YDEGEE. The CDR3 DNA reads TGTGCCAGCAGCCCTGACAGCGGGGGCAATGGCTACACCTTC. It is translated as CASSPDSGGNGYTF.

The V and J genes are TRBV5-4 and TRBJ1-5; TRBD1 matches at 9 bases. The CDR3 runs to 17 residues. Unmatched junction bases numbered 19, after V lost 4 bases and J lost 11 bases. Germline V CDR1 and CDR2: SGHNT, YYREEE (reference sequence). The CDR3 DNA is TGTGCCAGCAGCACCGGGCCCGGGACAGGGCCCCCTTGGTCCCAGCATTTT. It specifies CASSTGPGTGPPWSQHF.

This clone has only a few counts. V and J are TRBV2 and TRBJ2-3; a weak D match, TRBD1 (5 bases). V was trimmed by 8 bases and J by 2 bases, leaving 11 bases between them. CDR1 SNHLY and CDR2 FYNNEI come from the germline V gene. The CDR3 is made up of 13 amino acids. CDR3 sequence reads: CASEGVFTDTQYF. The CDR3 nucleotides are TGTGCCAGCGAAGGGGTATTCACAGATACGCAGTATTTT.

The V and J genes are TRBV25-1 and TRBJ2-1; 11 bases fit TRBD2. This CDR3 contains 17 residues. The V segment lost 4 bases and the J segment 1 base; nucleotides outside the gene matches: 6. Germline V lookup: CDR1 MGHDK, CDR2 SYGVNS. Written as DNA, the CDR3 is TGTGCCAGCAGTGGTAGCGGGGGGGCCTTGTCCTACAATGAGCAGTTCTTC. Translated: CASSGSGGALSYNEQFF.

V and J are TRBV5-6 and TRBJ1-1; D call uncertain. Germline-derived CDR1 and CDR2 are SGHDT and YYEEEE. The CDR3 has 11 amino acids. V lost 3 bases, J lost 7 bases, and 7 bases lay in between. CDR3 bases: TGTGCCAGCAGCTATGGTAGTGAAGCTTTCTTT. This encodes CASSYGSEAFF.

V usage is TRBV2 and J usage is TRBJ1-1; D perhaps matches TRBD1 (5 bases). The CDR3 runs to 12 residues. CDR1 and CDR2 from the germline V gene are SNHLY and FYNNEI. V dropped 6 bases and J dropped 7 bases, with 12 bases sitting between them. The CDR3 DNA reads TGTGCCAGCAGGTCTGGGGGTAATGAAGCTTTCTTT. It encodes CASRSGGNEAFF.

V is TRBV19 and J is TRBJ1-3, with a tentative D call TRBD1 (5 bases). Trimming removed 7 bases from V and 0 bases from J, with 10 bases in between. The length of the CDR3 is 14 residues. Germline V gene data show CDR1 as LNHDA and CDR2 as SQIVND (reference sequence). The CDR3 spells CASTQGSSGNTIYF. In DNA, the CDR3 is TGTGCCAGTACCCAGGGCAGCTCTGGAAACACCATATATTTT.

The chain's CDR3 is CASSISSGGADTDTQYF. CDR3 coding DNA: TGTGCCAGTAGTATTAGTAGCGGGGGGGCGGACACAGATACGCAGTATTTT. The J gene is TRBJ2-3, the V gene TRBV19; TRBD2 aligns across 11 bases. Unmatched junction bases numbered 7, after V lost 3 bases and J lost 2 bases. This CDR3 comprises 17 residues. Germline V gene data show CDR1 as LNHDA and CDR2 as SQIVND (reference sequence).

The chain carries TRBV5-1 and TRBJ2-3; 9 bases line up with TRBD1. V lost 5 bases, J lost 5 bases, and 6 bases stayed unmatched. The CDR3 totals 14 residues. CDR1 and CDR2 (germline): SGHRS, YFSETQ. CDR3 bases: TGCGCCAGCAGGAGGACAGGGGAAGGAGATACGCAGTATTTT. Its protein product is CASRRTGEGDTQYF.